Below, 22 T cell receptor beta chains from the same sample are listed, as sequenced in a study of CXCR3-negative and CXCR3-positive naive CD8 T cells. General study results and limits: Naive cells that were CXCR3-positive had more hydrophobic TRB CDR3s (compared with CXCR3-negative naive cells).

No antigen is known for these receptors. UMI-labeled 5' RACE yielded the TRB cDNA libraries. TCRdb reprocessed the 5' RACE reads and keeps a single row for each CDR3 protein, giving no DNA. The repertoire table contains some 6,600 distinct CDR3 sequences. Sequenced material: naive CXCR3+ CD8+ T cells from blood. Subset of the sample: CD45RO-CCR7+CD27+CD95- naive CD8+ T cells expressing CXCR3 (TNR3+). All receptors derive from a human donor in good health. Some clones in this sample may be carry-over from other donors' samples.

V gene TRBV9 combines with J gene TRBJ2-1; the D call of TRBD1 rests on TCRdb alone, since no DNA is present to check it. This CDR3 region has 12 residues. In germline, CDR1 is SGDLS, CDR2 YYNGEE. The CDR3 region is CASSVGGWEQFF.

V and J are TRBV20-1 and TRBJ2-7; TCRdb proposes TRBD1, but this gene call is untestable without DNA. The CDR3 length is 12 residues. The germline V gene has CDR1 DFQATT and CDR2 SNEGSKA (reference sequence). The CDR3 reads CSAVGQGYEQYF.

This chain joins TRBV19 and TRBJ2-2; TCRdb lists TRBD1, though no DNA is available to test this call. Looked up from germline, CDR1 is LNHDA and CDR2 is SQIVND (reference sequence). This CDR3 region has 15 residues. The CDR3: CASSIVAGDTGELFF.

The chain couples TRBV29-1 to TRBJ2-1; with no DNA, the TCRdb D assignment of TRBD2 cannot be verified. The CDR3 is made up of 13 amino acids. The V gene's germline CDR1 is SQVTM and CDR2 ANQGSEA. CDR3: CSPGLAGSNEQFF.

V usage is TRBV11-2 and J usage is TRBJ2-3; no DNA is available, so the TRBD1 call from TCRdb remains unchecked. Germline V gives CDR1 SGHAT, CDR2 FQNNGV. The CDR3 consists of 16 residues. Here the CDR3 reads CASSVRQWASTDTQYF.

This clonotype is labeled medium-sized based on frequency. The chain couples TRBV7-9 to TRBJ2-7; with no DNA, the TCRdb D assignment of TRBD1 cannot be verified. Germline loops: CDR1 SEHNR, CDR2 FQNEAQ (reference sequence). CDR3 size: 13 residues. The CDR3 spells CASGLQGTYEQYF. Full variable domain (remainder filled in from reference TRBV7-9 and TRBJ2-7): DTGVSQNPRHKITKRGQNVTFRCDPISEHNRLYWYRQTLGQGPEFLTYFQNEAQLEKSRLLSDRFSAERPKGSFSTLEIQRTEQGDSAMYLCASGLQGTYEQYFGPGTRLTVT.

The gene calls are TRBV14 and TRBJ2-7; TCRdb indicates TRBD1, and absent DNA this call remains unverified. This CDR3 is 14 amino acids long. Looked up from germline, CDR1 is SGHDN and CDR2 is FVKESK. This CDR3 reads CASGRTGRSYEQYF.

This clonotype is called medium-sized (0.01 to 0.1%) based on its frequency. CDR3 residues: CASSDNPTSGRRTDTQYF. The chain joins TRBV2 to TRBJ2-3; TCRdb gives TRBD2 as the D gene, but with no DNA this cannot be confirmed. This CDR3 has 18 amino acids. CDR1 SNHLY and CDR2 FYNNEI come from the germline V gene.

V gene TRBV6-6 combines with J gene TRBJ1-1; TCRdb designates TRBD1, a call that cannot be tested without DNA. The CDR3 spans 17 residues. Germline values: CDR1 MNHNY, CDR2 SVGAGI (reference sequence). The CDR3 loop is CASSYPGTGDLNTEAFF.

V gene TRBV15 combines with J gene TRBJ2-2. Per germline, CDR1 LNHNV and CDR2 YYDKDF (reference sequence). The CDR3 is 11 residues long. The CDR3 region is CATSGSGELFF.

This clonotype is deemed medium-sized by its frequency. The chain carries TRBV13 and TRBJ2-1; TCRdb proposes TRBD1, but this gene call is untestable without DNA. Germline V gene data show CDR1 as PRHDT and CDR2 as FYEKMQ (reference sequence). The CDR3 covers 14 residues. The CDR3 sequence is CASSLMAGPNEQFF.

J is TRBJ2-3 and V is TRBV11-2; the TRBD2 assignment by TCRdb is unverifiable without DNA. The germline gives CDR1 SGHAT, CDR2 FQNNGV. The CDR3 consists of 16 residues. This CDR3 reads CASSSAGTSVPDTQYF.

The J gene is TRBJ2-1, the V gene TRBV28; with no DNA, the TCRdb D assignment of TRBD2 cannot be verified. The CDR3 has 15 residues. Per germline, CDR1 MDHEN and CDR2 SYDVKM. The CDR3 spells CASSLIWRGHNEQFF.

Considering frequency, this clonotype is medium-sized. The genes are TRBV29-1 and TRBJ2-1; TCRdb returns TRBD2, unconfirmable since there is no DNA. Germline V gene lookup returns CDR1 SQVTM and CDR2 ANQGSEA. This CDR3 is 14 amino acids long. This chain's CDR3 is CSVVPSGFGNEQFF.

This clonotype is deemed medium-sized by its frequency. V usage is TRBV13 and J usage is TRBJ1-4; TCRdb reports TRBD1, a call that lacks DNA to check it against. Germline loops: CDR1 PRHDT, CDR2 FYEKMQ (reference sequence). The CDR3 runs 15 residues. CDR3 protein: CASSSLWAGNEKLFF.

By frequency, this clonotype registers medium-sized (0.01 to 0.1%). The chain uses TRBV29-1 and TRBJ1-5. Germline CDR1 reads SQVTM; CDR2 reads ANQGSEA. The CDR3 spans 13 residues. This CDR3 is CSVVGGGDQPQHF.

The chain combines TRBV29-1 with TRBJ2-7; there is no DNA to check the TCRdb D call of TRBD2. Per the germline V gene, CDR1 is SQVTM and CDR2 is ANQGSEA. The CDR3 runs to 14 residues. CDR3 protein: CSVEGLAGVYEQYF.

This clonotype registers medium-sized by frequency. V usage is TRBV20-1 and J usage is TRBJ2-7; as DNA is missing, the TRBD1 call by TCRdb cannot be tested. CDR3 length: 13 amino acids. Germline CDR1 DFQATT, CDR2 SNEGSKA (reference sequence). The CDR3 spells CSARTGSRYEQYF.

This chain connects TRBV4-1 to TRBJ1-1. Germline CDR1 is MGHRA and CDR2 is YSYEKL. The CDR3 consists of 14 residues. CDR3 region: CASSPQSANTEAFF.

The chain recombines TRBV28 with TRBJ2-7; without DNA, the TCRdb call of TRBD2 cannot be checked. The CDR3 runs to 13 residues. Germline V lookup: CDR1 MDHEN, CDR2 SYDVKM. CDR3 residues: CASSFIGSYEQYF.

The V gene is TRBV20-1, the J gene TRBJ2-3; TCRdb selects TRBD1, and the lack of DNA leaves this call unchecked. Germline CDR1 and CDR2: DFQATT and SNEGSKA (reference sequence). This CDR3 is built from 16 residues. CDR3: CSARDIPGVPTDTQYF.

V gene TRBV11-2 combines with J gene TRBJ1-1; TCRdb gives TRBD1 as the D gene, but with no DNA this cannot be confirmed. The CDR3 contains 15 residues. Germline V gene sequence: CDR1 SGHAT, CDR2 FQNNGV. The CDR3 sequence: CASSPSVGLDRIAFF.